The source of this T cell receptor beta chain is a study of blood T cell repertoires in COVID-19. The table lists this clone with a count of one. In the source study's methods: Reference gene primer amplification gave estimated nucleated cell counts. Assay: immunoSEQ multiplex PCR; the TCRdb copy retains only in-frame clones and omits some. D and trimming were read from the DNA, whereas the V and J calls and clone size are those reported in that table. The sample contains more than 150,000 clones, about 80% of which appear only once. V lost 1 base and J lost 8, with 3 bases in between. CDR1 is SNHLY and CDR2 is FYNNEI in the germline V gene. The CDR3 has 11 residues.

Sequenced input: peripheral blood. The sequence was collected from a human donor in a cohort sampled during active COVID-19. The chain carries TRBV2 and TRBJ2-1; the D is unclear. The CDR3 DNA sequence: TGTGCCAGCAGTGAAGGAGATGAGCAGTTCTTC. Amino acid sequence: CASSEGDEQFF.